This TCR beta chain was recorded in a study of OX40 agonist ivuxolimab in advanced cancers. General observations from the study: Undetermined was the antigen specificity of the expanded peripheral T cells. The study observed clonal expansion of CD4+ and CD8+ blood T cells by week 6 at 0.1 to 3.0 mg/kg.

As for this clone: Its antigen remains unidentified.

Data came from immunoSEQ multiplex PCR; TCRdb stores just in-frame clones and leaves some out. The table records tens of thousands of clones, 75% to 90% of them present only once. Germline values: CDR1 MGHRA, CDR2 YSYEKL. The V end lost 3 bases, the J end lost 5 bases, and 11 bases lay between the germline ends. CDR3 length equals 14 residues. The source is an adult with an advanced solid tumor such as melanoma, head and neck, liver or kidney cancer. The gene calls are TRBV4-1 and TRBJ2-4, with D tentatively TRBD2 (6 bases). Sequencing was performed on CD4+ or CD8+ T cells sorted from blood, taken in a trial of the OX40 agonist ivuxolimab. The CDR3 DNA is TGCGCCAGCAGCCAGGGGACGGGAGAAAACATTCAGTACTTC. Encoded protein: CASSQGTGENIQYF.